Listed below are T cell receptor beta chains from one sample, sequenced in a study of CD8+CD57+ T cells in acquired aplastic anemia. TCRdb recomputed calls from the reads with MiXCR, one row per CDR3 protein. The sample holds about 98,000 distinct CDR3 sequences; around two thirds are singletons and the top ten take 60% to 80%. Source material: sorted CD4+, CD8+, or CD8+CD57+ T cells (not recorded which) from PBMCs. Every receptor here comes from a human donor with aplastic anemia. Each CDR3 is given with its conserved first and last residue. Each record gives: clone size, D gene, J gene, V gene, CDR3 DNA, CDR3 protein. D genes are given only for firm matches. The size entry is marked missing in some rows and otherwise reads once, few, many or a size class.

clone size: many; D gene: TRBD1; J gene: TRBJ2-1; V gene: TRBV5-6; CDR3 DNA: TGTGCCAGCAGCTTGGAAGGGACAGTGATCTACAATGAGCAGTTCTTC; CDR3 protein: CASSLEGTVIYNEQFF
clone size: NA; D gene: NA; J gene: TRBJ1-6; V gene: TRBV19; CDR3 DNA: TGTGCCAGTCGAAGACAGGACAATTCACCCCTCCACTTT; CDR3 protein: CASRRQDNSPLHF
clone size: few; D gene: TRBD1; J gene: TRBJ2-2; V gene: TRBV24-1; CDR3 DNA: TGTGCCACCAGTGGTGGGACAGTTAACACCGGGGAGCTGTTTTTT; CDR3 protein: CATSGGTVNTGELFF
clone size: NA; D gene: TRBD1; J gene: TRBJ1-6; V gene: TRBV15; CDR3 DNA: TGTGCCACCCGGACAGGGAATAATTCACCCCTCCACTTT; CDR3 protein: CATRTGNNSPLHF
clone size: many; D gene: NA; J gene: TRBJ1-2; V gene: TRBV7-9; CDR3 DNA: TGTGCCAGCAGTATCGATTATGGCTACACCTTC; CDR3 protein: CASSIDYGYTF
clone size: few; D gene: NA; J gene: TRBJ2-7; V gene: TRBV5-4; CDR3 DNA: TGTGCCAGCAGCTTGCCCGGGGACCGTGCCTACGAGCAGTACTTC; CDR3 protein: CASSLPGDRAYEQYF
clone size: few; D gene: TRBD1; J gene: TRBJ2-7; V gene: TRBV24-1; CDR3 DNA: TGTGCCTCAGCACAGGGGTACGAGCAGTACTTC; CDR3 protein: CASAQGYEQYF
clone size: NA; D gene: NA; J gene: TRBJ1-1; V gene: TRBV7-6; CDR3 DNA: TGTGCCAGCAGCCCAAACAGGGACACTGAAGCTTTCTTT; CDR3 protein: CASSPNRDTEAFF
clone size: NA; D gene: TRBD1; J gene: TRBJ2-5; V gene: TRBV10-2; CDR3 DNA: TGCGCCAGCAGTGGCGCGACAGGGAAAGAGACCCAGTACTTC; CDR3 protein: CASSGATGKETQYF
clone size: NA; D gene: TRBD1; J gene: TRBJ1-2; V gene: TRBV27; CDR3 DNA: TGTGCCAGCAGTTTATCGGCAGGGGGCAACTATGGCTACACCTTC; CDR3 protein: CASSLSAGGNYGYTF
clone size: NA; D gene: NA; J gene: TRBJ2-3; V gene: TRBV20-1; CDR3 DNA: TGCAGTCCAAGCACAGATACGCAGTATTTT; CDR3 protein: CSPSTDTQYF
clone size: NA; D gene: NA; J gene: TRBJ1-4; V gene: TRBV12-3/TRBV12-4; CDR3 DNA: TGTGCCAGCGGCCGGGCTGGGGAAAAACTGTTTTTT; CDR3 protein: CASGRAGEKLFF
clone size: medium-sized; D gene: NA; J gene: TRBJ1-3; V gene: TRBV5-5; CDR3 DNA: TGTGCCAGCAGCTTGGGGTCTGGAAACACCATATATTTT; CDR3 protein: CASSLGSGNTIYF
clone size: NA; D gene: TRBD2; J gene: TRBJ2-7; V gene: TRBV29-1; CDR3 DNA: TGCAGCGCCGGGGGGACTTACGAGCAGTACTTC; CDR3 protein: CSAGGTYEQYF
clone size: NA; D gene: TRBD2; J gene: TRBJ2-3; V gene: TRBV9; CDR3 DNA: TGTGCCAGCAGCTCATTAGCGGGAGAGGATACGCAGTATTTT; CDR3 protein: CASSSLAGEDTQYF
clone size: NA; D gene: TRBD1; J gene: TRBJ1-2; V gene: TRBV11-2; CDR3 DNA: TGTGCCAGCAGCTCCCAATTAGACAGGGAATGGGATGGCTACACCTTC; CDR3 protein: CASSSQLDREWDGYTF
clone size: NA; D gene: NA; J gene: TRBJ1-5; V gene: TRBV20-1; CDR3 DNA: TGCAGTGCTAGAGGGCACAGGTTACGTTTT; CDR3 protein: CSARGHRLRF
clone size: NA; D gene: NA; J gene: TRBJ1-4; V gene: TRBV10-1; CDR3 DNA: TGCGCCAGCAGTGAGGCAGGAAAACTGTTTTTT; CDR3 protein: CASSEAGKLFF
clone size: NA; D gene: TRBD2; J gene: TRBJ2-6; V gene: TRBV20-1; CDR3 DNA: TGCAGTGCTCCCGGCCCACTAGCGGGCAGGGGTGTATTTGGGGCCAACGTCCTGACTTTC; CDR3 protein: CSAPGPLAGRGVFGANVLTF
clone size: NA; D gene: NA; J gene: TRBJ1-6; V gene: TRBV7-9; CDR3 DNA: TGTGCCAGCAGCCGGGATACAGGGAGACGCTCACCCCTCCACTTT; CDR3 protein: CASSRDTGRRSPLHF
clone size: many; D gene: TRBD1; J gene: TRBJ1-1; V gene: TRBV4-1; CDR3 DNA: TGCGCCAGCAGCCAACACGGACAGGGGAACACTGAAGCTTTCTTT; CDR3 protein: CASSQHGQGNTEAFF
clone size: NA; D gene: NA; J gene: TRBJ2-7; V gene: TRBV14; CDR3 DNA: TGTGCCAGCAGCCAATCGGCCCCAACAATCTACGAGCAGTACTTC; CDR3 protein: CASSQSAPTIYEQYF
clone size: NA; D gene: TRBD2; J gene: TRBJ2-7; V gene: TRBV7-3; CDR3 DNA: TGTGCCAGCAGCTACGAGGCTAGCGGGAGAGGGTACGAGCAGTACTTC; CDR3 protein: CASSYEASGRGYEQYF
clone size: NA; D gene: NA; J gene: TRBJ1-6; V gene: TRBV10-2; CDR3 DNA: TGTGCCGTTGGGACGGGGGATTCACCCCTCCACTTT; CDR3 protein: CAVGTGDSPLHF
clone size: many; D gene: NA; J gene: TRBJ2-7; V gene: TRBV29-1; CDR3 DNA: TGCAGCGTTTCGATCGGGTTGTCGTACGAGCAGTACTTC; CDR3 protein: CSVSIGLSYEQYF
clone size: NA; D gene: NA; J gene: TRBJ2-1; V gene: TRBV4-2; CDR3 DNA: TGTGCCAGCAGCCACGAGAACAATGAGCAGTTCTTC; CDR3 protein: CASSHENNEQFF
clone size: NA; D gene: TRBD2; J gene: TRBJ2-1; V gene: TRBV24-1; CDR3 DNA: TGTGCCACCAGTGACCCGGGACTAGCGGGAGTTACCTACAATGAGCAGTTCTTC; CDR3 protein: CATSDPGLAGVTYNEQFF
clone size: many; D gene: TRBD2; J gene: TRBJ2-7; V gene: TRBV20-1; CDR3 DNA: TGCAGTGCTAGGGGACTAGCGGGAGACTACGAGCAGTACTTC; CDR3 protein: CSARGLAGDYEQYF
clone size: medium-sized; D gene: TRBD2; J gene: TRBJ2-1; V gene: TRBV29-1; CDR3 DNA: TGCAGCGTTGAACGCGCGACTAGCAGGAATGAGCAGTTCTTC; CDR3 protein: CSVERATSRNEQFF
clone size: NA; D gene: NA; J gene: TRBJ1-5; V gene: TRBV11-1; CDR3 DNA: TGTGCCAGCAGCTCTTCATCCGCTGGTTTGGGCAATCAGCCCCAGCATTTT; CDR3 protein: CASSSSSAGLGNQPQHF
clone size: NA; D gene: TRBD1; J gene: TRBJ2-7; V gene: TRBV10-3; CDR3 DNA: TGTGCCAGCAGTGTGGACAGGGGGTACGAGCAGTACTTC; CDR3 protein: CASSVDRGYEQYF
clone size: NA; D gene: NA; J gene: TRBJ2-3; V gene: TRBV20-1; CDR3 DNA: TGCAGTGGAGAGGGCTTGGGGGGAACAATAGTGTGGGATACGCAGTATTTT; CDR3 protein: CSGEGLGGTIVWDTQYF
clone size: few; D gene: NA; J gene: TRBJ2-3; V gene: TRBV20-1; CDR3 DNA: TGCAGTGCTAGAGGCGGACAGGGCGGGGGAGATACGCAGTATTTT; CDR3 protein: CSARGGQGGGDTQYF
clone size: once; D gene: NA; J gene: TRBJ2-5; V gene: TRBV20-1; CDR3 DNA: TGCAGTGCTAGAGACCCTCTCCGGGACTCAAAAGAGACCCAGTACTTC; CDR3 protein: CSARDPLRDSKETQYF
clone size: NA; D gene: NA; J gene: TRBJ2-3; V gene: TRBV7-6; CDR3 DNA: TGTGCCAGCAGCCCAACTATCCCAGATACGCAGTATTTT; CDR3 protein: CASSPTIPDTQYF
clone size: NA; D gene: NA; J gene: TRBJ1-2; V gene: TRBV2; CDR3 DNA: TGTGCCAGCAGTGAAGGCGGTAGAGCTAACTATGGCTACACCTTC; CDR3 protein: CASSEGGRANYGYTF
clone size: NA; D gene: TRBD2; J gene: TRBJ2-7; V gene: TRBV2; CDR3 DNA: TGTGCCAGCAATGGACTAGCGGGGGGGGGCGAGCAGTACTTC; CDR3 protein: CASNGLAGGGEQYF
clone size: NA; D gene: NA; J gene: TRBJ2-7; V gene: TRBV5-1; CDR3 DNA: TGCGCCAGCAGCCCATCTTCGGGACACTCTTACGAGCAGTACTTC; CDR3 protein: CASSPSSGHSYEQYF
clone size: NA; D gene: TRBD1; J gene: TRBJ2-5; V gene: TRBV7-2; CDR3 DNA: TGTGCCAGCAGCCGGGACAGGGGACAAGAGACCCAGTACTTC; CDR3 protein: CASSRDRGQETQYF
clone size: NA; D gene: NA; J gene: TRBJ1-1; V gene: TRBV18; CDR3 DNA: TGTGCCAGCTCACCAAAGACGAGCACTGAAGCTTTCTTT; CDR3 protein: CASSPKTSTEAFF
clone size: NA; D gene: NA; J gene: TRBJ1-1; V gene: TRBV7-9; CDR3 DNA: TGTGCCAGCAGCTTGACTGTTGAAGCTTTCTTT; CDR3 protein: CASSLTVEAFF
clone size: NA; D gene: TRBD1; J gene: TRBJ1-1; V gene: TRBV7-8; CDR3 DNA: TGTGCCAGCAGCTTATCGACAGGGAGGGGTAACACTGAAGCTTTCTTT; CDR3 protein: CASSLSTGRGNTEAFF
clone size: NA; D gene: TRBD2; J gene: TRBJ2-1; V gene: TRBV20-1; CDR3 DNA: TGCAGTGCTAGAGAACTAGCGGGAGTGGCCTACAATGAGCAGTTCTTC; CDR3 protein: CSARELAGVAYNEQFF
clone size: few; D gene: NA; J gene: TRBJ2-2; V gene: TRBV7-3; CDR3 DNA: TGTGCCAGCAGCTTAGGGACCGGGGAGCTGTTTTTT; CDR3 protein: CASSLGTGELFF
clone size: NA; D gene: NA; J gene: TRBJ1-4; V gene: TRBV29-1; CDR3 DNA: TGCAGCGTAGACCGGGGGGAAAAACTGTTTTTT; CDR3 protein: CSVDRGEKLFF
clone size: few; D gene: NA; J gene: TRBJ2-1; V gene: TRBV15; CDR3 DNA: TGTGCCACCAGCAGAGGGGGCAGCCACAATGAGCAGTTCTTC; CDR3 protein: CATSRGGSHNEQFF
clone size: NA; D gene: NA; J gene: TRBJ1-1; V gene: TRBV14; CDR3 DNA: TGTGCCAGCAGCCACGGTAAGGTCACTGAAGCTTTCTTT; CDR3 protein: CASSHGKVTEAFF
clone size: NA; D gene: NA; J gene: TRBJ2-7; V gene: TRBV5-4; CDR3 DNA: TGTGCCAGCAGCTTGGTCCCAGGGACCTACGAGCAGTACTTC; CDR3 protein: CASSLVPGTYEQYF
clone size: NA; D gene: TRBD2; J gene: TRBJ2-3; V gene: TRBV11-2; CDR3 DNA: TGTGCCAGCAGCTTCGGGACTAGCGGGTGGGCAGATACGCAGTATTTT; CDR3 protein: CASSFGTSGWADTQYF
clone size: NA; D gene: NA; J gene: TRBJ2-4; V gene: TRBV2; CDR3 DNA: TGTGCCAGCAGCTCGGAGGGGACGTTAGACATTCAGTACTTC; CDR3 protein: CASSSEGTLDIQYF
clone size: once; D gene: NA; J gene: TRBJ1-2; V gene: TRBV9; CDR3 DNA: TGTGCCAGCAGCGCCCGGGGGACGGACTATGGCTACACCTTC; CDR3 protein: CASSARGTDYGYTF
clone size: NA; D gene: TRBD2; J gene: TRBJ2-1; V gene: TRBV2; CDR3 DNA: TGTGCCAGCAGCCAAGGACTAGCGGGGCGCAATGAGCAGTTCTTC; CDR3 protein: CASSQGLAGRNEQFF
clone size: NA; D gene: NA; J gene: TRBJ2-7; V gene: TRBV7-8; CDR3 DNA: TGTGCCAGCAGCTTAATTGGCCACGAGCAGTACTTC; CDR3 protein: CASSLIGHEQYF
clone size: few; D gene: NA; J gene: TRBJ2-3; V gene: TRBV7-9; CDR3 DNA: TGTGCCAGCAGCTCCCCAGTGGCAGATACGCAGTATTTT; CDR3 protein: CASSSPVADTQYF
clone size: NA; D gene: NA; J gene: TRBJ1-1; V gene: TRBV7-4; CDR3 DNA: TGTGCCAGCAGCTTAGGAGAAGCTGAAGCTTTCTTT; CDR3 protein: CASSLGEAEAFF